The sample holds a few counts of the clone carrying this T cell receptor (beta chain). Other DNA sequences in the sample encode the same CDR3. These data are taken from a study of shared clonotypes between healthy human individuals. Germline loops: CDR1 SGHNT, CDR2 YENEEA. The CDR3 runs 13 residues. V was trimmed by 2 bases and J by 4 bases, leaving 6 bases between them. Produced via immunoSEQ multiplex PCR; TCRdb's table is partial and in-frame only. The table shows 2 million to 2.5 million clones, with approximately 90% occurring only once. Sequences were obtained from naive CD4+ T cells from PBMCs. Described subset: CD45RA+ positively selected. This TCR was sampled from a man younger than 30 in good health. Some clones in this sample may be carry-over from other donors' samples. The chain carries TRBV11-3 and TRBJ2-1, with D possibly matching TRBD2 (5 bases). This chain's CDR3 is CASSLSGYNEQFF. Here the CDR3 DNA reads TGTGCCAGCAGCTTAAGCGGATACAATGAGCAGTTCTTC.